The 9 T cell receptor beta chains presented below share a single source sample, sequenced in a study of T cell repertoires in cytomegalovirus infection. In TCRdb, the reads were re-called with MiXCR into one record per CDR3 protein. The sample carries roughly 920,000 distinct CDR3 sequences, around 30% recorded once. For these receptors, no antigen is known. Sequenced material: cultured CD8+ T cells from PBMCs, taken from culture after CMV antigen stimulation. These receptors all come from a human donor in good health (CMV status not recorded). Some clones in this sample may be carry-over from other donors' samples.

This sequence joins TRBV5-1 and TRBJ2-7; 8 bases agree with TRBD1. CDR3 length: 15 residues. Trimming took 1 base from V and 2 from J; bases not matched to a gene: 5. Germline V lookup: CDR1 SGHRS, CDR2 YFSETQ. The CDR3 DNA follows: TGCGCCAGCAGCTTGCTTTGGACAGGGACCTACGAGCAGTACTTC. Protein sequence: CASSLLWTGTYEQYF. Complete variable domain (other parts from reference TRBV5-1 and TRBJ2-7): KAGVTQTPRYLIKTRGQQVTLSCSPISGHRSVSWYQQTPGQGLQFLFEYFSETQRNKGNFPGRFSGRQFSNSRSEMNVSTLELGDSALYLCASSLLWTGTYEQYFGPGTRLTVT.

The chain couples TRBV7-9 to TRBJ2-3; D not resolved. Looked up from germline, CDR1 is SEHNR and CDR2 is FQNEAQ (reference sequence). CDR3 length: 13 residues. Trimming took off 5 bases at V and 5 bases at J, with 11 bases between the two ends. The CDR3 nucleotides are TGTGCCAGCAGCCCCTTGGACGGAGATACGCAGTATTTT. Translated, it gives CASSPLDGDTQYF. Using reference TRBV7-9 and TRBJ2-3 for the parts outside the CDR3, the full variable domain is DTGVSQNPRHKITKRGQNVTFRCDPISEHNRLYWYRQTLGQGPEFLTYFQNEAQLEKSRLLSDRFSAERPKGSFSTLEIQRTEQGDSAMYLCASSPLDGDTQYFGPGTRLTVL.

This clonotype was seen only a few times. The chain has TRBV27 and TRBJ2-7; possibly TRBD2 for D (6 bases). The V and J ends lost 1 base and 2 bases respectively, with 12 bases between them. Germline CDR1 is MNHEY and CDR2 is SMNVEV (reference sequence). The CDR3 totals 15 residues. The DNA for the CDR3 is TGTGCCAGCAGTTTATTGGGTGGGGGGACCTACGAGCAGTACGTC. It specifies CASSLLGGGTYEQYV.

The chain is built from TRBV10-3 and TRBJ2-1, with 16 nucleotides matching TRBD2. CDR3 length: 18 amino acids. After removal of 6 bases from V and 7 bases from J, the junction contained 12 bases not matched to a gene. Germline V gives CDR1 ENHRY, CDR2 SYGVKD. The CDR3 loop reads CAIRPGTSGGENLNEQFF. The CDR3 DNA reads TGTGCCATCAGGCCCGGGACTAGCGGGGGGGAGAACCTTAATGAGCAGTTCTTC.

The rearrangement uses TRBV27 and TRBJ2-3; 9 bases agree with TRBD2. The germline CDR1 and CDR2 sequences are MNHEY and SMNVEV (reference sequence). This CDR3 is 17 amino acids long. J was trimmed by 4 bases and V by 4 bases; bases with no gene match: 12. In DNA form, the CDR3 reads TGTGCCAGCAGTTCTCCGGGCTTGCGGGGGGGCCCAGATACGCAGTATTTT. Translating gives CASSSPGLRGGPDTQYF.

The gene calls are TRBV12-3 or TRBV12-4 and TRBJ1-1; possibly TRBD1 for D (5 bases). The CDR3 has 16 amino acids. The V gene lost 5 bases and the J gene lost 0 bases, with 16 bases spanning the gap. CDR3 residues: CASSQPPGRMNTEAFF. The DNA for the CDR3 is TGTGCCAGCAGTCAACCACCGGGACGGATGAACACTGAAGCTTTCTTT.

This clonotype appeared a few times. CDR3 protein: CASSPTGVVSYNSPLHF. In nucleotides, the CDR3 is TGTGCCAGCAGTCCCACAGGGGTTGTATCCTATAATTCACCCCTCCACTTT. The chain combines TRBV5-3 with TRBJ1-6; TRBD1 agrees at 7 bases. TRBV5-3 belongs to the ORF category, with a function that is uncertain. The CDR3 covers 17 residues. Trimming cost V 8 bases and J 1 base; bases outside gene matches: 12.

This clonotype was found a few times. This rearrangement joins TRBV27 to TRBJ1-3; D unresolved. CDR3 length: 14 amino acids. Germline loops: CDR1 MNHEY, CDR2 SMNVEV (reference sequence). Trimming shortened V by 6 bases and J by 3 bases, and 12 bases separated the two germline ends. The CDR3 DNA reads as TGTGCCAGCAGCCCCGGAGGGTTTGGAAACACCATATATTTT. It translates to CASSPGGFGNTIYF.

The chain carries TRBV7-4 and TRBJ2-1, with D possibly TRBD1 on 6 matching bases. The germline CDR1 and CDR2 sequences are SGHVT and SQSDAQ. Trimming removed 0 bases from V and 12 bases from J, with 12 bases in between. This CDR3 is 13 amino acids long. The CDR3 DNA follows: TGTGCCAGCAGCTTAGCGCTGGGGGCCGTGCAGTTCTTC. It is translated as CASSLALGAVQFF.